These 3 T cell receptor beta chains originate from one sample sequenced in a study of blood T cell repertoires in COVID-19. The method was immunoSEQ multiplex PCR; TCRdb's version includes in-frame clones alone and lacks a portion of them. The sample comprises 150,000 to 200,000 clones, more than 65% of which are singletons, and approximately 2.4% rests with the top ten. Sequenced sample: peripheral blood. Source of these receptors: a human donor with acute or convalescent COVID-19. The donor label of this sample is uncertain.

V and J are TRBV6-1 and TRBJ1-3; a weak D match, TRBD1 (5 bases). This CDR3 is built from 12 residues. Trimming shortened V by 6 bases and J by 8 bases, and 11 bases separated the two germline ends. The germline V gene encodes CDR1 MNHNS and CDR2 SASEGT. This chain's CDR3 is CASSRQGDTIYF. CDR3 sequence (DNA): TGTGCCAGCAGCAGACAAGGGGACACCATATATTTT.

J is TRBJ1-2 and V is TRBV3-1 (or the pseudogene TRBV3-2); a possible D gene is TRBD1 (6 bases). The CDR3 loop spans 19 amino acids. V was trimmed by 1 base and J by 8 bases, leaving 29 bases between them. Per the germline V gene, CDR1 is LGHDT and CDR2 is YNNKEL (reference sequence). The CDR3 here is CASSQVEKVTGQFRRGYTF. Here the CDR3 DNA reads TGTGCCAGCAGCCAAGTAGAAAAAGTTACAGGGCAGTTTCGTAGGGGCTACACCTTC.

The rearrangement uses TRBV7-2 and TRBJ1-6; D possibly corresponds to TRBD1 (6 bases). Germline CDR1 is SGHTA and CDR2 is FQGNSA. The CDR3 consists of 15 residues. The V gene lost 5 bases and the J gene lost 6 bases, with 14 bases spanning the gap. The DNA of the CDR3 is TGTGCCAGCAGCGAGAGATGGGGGCGTAATTCACCCCTCCACTTT. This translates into CASSERWGRNSPLHF.